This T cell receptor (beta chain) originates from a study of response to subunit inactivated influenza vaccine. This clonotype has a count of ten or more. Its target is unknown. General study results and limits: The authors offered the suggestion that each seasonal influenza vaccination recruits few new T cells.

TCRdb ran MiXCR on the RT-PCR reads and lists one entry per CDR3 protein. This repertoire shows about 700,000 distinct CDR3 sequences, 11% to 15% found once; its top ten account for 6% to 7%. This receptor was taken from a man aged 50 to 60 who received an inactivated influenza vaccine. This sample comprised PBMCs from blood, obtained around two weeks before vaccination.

Here the CDR3 reads CASTPGLAGGTDTQYF. CDR3 DNA sequence: TGTGCCAGCACCCCGGGACTAGCGGGGGGCACAGATACGCAGTATTTT. V is TRBV12-3 or TRBV12-4 and J is TRBJ2-3, with 14 nucleotides matching TRBD2. The CDR3 loop spans 16 amino acids. V lost 7 bases to trimming and J lost 1 base; unmatched junction nucleotides: 4.